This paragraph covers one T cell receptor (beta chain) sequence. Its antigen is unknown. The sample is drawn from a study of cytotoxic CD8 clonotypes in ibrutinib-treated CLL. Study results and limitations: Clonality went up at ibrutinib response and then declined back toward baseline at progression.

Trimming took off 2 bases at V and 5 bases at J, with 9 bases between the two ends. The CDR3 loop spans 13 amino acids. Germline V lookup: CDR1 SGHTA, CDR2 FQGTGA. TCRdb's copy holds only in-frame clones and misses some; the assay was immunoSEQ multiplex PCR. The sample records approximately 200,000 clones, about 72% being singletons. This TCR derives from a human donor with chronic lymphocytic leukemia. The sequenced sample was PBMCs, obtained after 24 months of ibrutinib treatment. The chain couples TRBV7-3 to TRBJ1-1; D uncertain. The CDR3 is CASSLSVLTEAFF. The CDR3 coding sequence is TGTGCCAGCAGCTTATCGGTGCTAACTGAAGCTTTCTTT.